The next 5 T cell receptor beta chains were all read from a single sample in a study of CD8 T cells in Susac syndrome. RNA in amounts of about 0.5 to 1 ug was reverse transcribed with random hexamers. TCRdb redid the calling of the immunoSEQ multiplex PCR reads with MiXCR, one entry per CDR3 protein. The data hold roughly 160,000 distinct CDR3 sequences, with around 94% observed a single time. Sequencing input: CD4+ T cells from PBMCs. These receptor sequences come from a human donor in good health.

V is TRBV3-1 and J is TRBJ1-1; D is ambiguous. Germline V lookup: CDR1 LGHDT, CDR2 YNNKEL (reference sequence). Trimming stripped 8 bases from V and 5 bases from J, with 12 bases between. This CDR3 is built from 12 residues. CDR3 coding DNA: TGTGCCAGCGGCGACGGTTGGACTGAAGCTTTCTTT. Translation gives CASGDGWTEAFF.

The V gene is TRBV10-3, the J gene TRBJ2-1, with D perhaps matching TRBD1 (6 bases). V lost 5 bases and J 4 bases, leaving 9 bases between the germline ends. This CDR3 contains 13 residues. Germline lookup yields CDR1 ENHRY and CDR2 SYGVKD. The CDR3 region has the DNA TGTGCCATCAGTACTGACAGGTACAATGAGCAGTTCTTC. This encodes CAISTDRYNEQFF.

The chain is built from TRBV14 and TRBJ1-6, with no clear D. Germline V gene sequence: CDR1 SGHDN, CDR2 FVKESK. This CDR3 spans 13 amino acids. The V end lost 4 bases, the J end lost 10 bases, and 11 bases lay between the germline ends. CDR3 residues: CASSPFSGSPLHF. For the CDR3, the DNA is TGTGCCAGCAGCCCTTTTTCGGGGTCACCCCTCCACTTT.

This CDR3 reads CASSQDWGRSGNEQFF. The CDR3 DNA is TGTGCCAGCAGCCAAGATTGGGGCAGATCAGGCAATGAGCAGTTCTTC. The chain joins TRBV4-2 to TRBJ2-1; D may be TRBD1 (5 bases). The CDR3 is made up of 16 amino acids. Trimming shortened V by 0 bases and J by 6 bases, and 15 bases separated the two germline ends. Germline values: CDR1 LGHNA, CDR2 YNFKEQ.

The chain uses TRBV6-1 and TRBJ1-5, with a tentative D call TRBD1 (6 bases). V lost 6 bases to trimming and J lost 7 bases, with 13 bases between them. CDR3 length equals 13 residues. Germline CDR1 MNHNS, CDR2 SASEGT. CDR3 region: CASSGGTSQPQHF. CDR3 sequence (DNA): TGTGCCAGCAGCGGAGGGACATCCCAGCCCCAGCATTTT.